This TCR beta chain was sequenced during a study of T-cell reconstitution after alpha-beta-depleted transplantation in children. Preparation of the TCRbeta library was carried out with unique molecular identifiers. Each CDR3 protein gets one entry after TCRdb re-called the PCR reads with MiXCR. The data hold roughly 180,000 distinct CDR3 sequences, with over 8.5% observed a single time. General observations from the study: Reports say that about two months after transplant, the alpha-beta T cells came out of several hundred graft clones that had expanded. After one year, T-cell counts and TCRbeta diversity mostly came from new T cells. Some patients' high day-60 TCRbeta diversity was traced to surviving recipient T cells and thymic progenitors.

The germline V and J ends were trimmed by 4 bases and 0 bases, with 14 bases remaining between them. CDR1 and CDR2 (germline): SGHRS, YFSETQ. This CDR3 is 16 amino acids long. In its sample, this clonotype was seen many times. As yet, its antigen is unknown. The rearrangement joins TRBV5-1 to TRBJ1-3; D possibly corresponds to TRBD1 (5 bases). The starting material was PBMCs, obtained before TCRalphabeta/CD19-depleted stem cell transplant. This TCR was recovered from a boy between 2 and 10 years old with acute myeloid leukemia, due to receive a stem cell transplant. The DNA for the CDR3 is TGCGCCAGCAGCCAGGGAACAGGTCGCTCTGGAAACACCATATATTTT. As protein: CASSQGTGRSGNTIYF.